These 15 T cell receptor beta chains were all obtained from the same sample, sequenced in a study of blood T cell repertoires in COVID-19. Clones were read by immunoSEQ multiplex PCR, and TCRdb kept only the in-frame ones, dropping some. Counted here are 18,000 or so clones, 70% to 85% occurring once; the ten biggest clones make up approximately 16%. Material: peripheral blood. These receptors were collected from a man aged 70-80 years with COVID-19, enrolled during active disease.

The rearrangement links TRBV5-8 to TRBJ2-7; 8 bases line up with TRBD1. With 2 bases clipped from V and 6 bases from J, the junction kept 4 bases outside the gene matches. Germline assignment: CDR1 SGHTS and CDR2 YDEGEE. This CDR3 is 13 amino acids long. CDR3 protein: CASSLDRGSEQYF. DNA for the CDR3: TGTGCCAGCAGCTTAGACAGGGGCTCCGAGCAGTACTTC.

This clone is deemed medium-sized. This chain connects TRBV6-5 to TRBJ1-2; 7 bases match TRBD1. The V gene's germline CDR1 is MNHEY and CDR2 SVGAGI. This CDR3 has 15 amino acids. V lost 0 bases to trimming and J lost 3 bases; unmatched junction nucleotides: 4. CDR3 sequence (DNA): TGTGCCAGCAGTTACTCGAGACAGGGACACTATGGCTACACCTTC. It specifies CASSYSRQGHYGYTF.

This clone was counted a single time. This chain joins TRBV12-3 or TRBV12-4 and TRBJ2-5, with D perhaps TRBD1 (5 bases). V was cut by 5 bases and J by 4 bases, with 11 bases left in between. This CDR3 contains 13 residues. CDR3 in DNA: TGTGCCAGCAGTCAGGGCAGGCGAGAGACCCAGTACTTC. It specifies CASSQGRRETQYF.

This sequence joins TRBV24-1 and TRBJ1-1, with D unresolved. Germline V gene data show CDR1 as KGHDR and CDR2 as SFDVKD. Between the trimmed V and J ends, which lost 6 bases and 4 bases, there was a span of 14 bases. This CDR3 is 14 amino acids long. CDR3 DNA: TGTGCCACCAGTCGCGGGGAGTGGGGCACTGAAGCTTTCTTT. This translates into CATSRGEWGTEAFF.

The CDR3 nucleotides read TGTGCCAGCAGCTCCTCTCCAGGACTCCTAGGCTACACCTTC. Protein sequence: CASSSSPGLLGYTF. This chain links TRBV7-9 with TRBJ1-2; D is unclear. The CDR3 is 14 residues long. V lost 4 bases, J lost 8 bases, and 17 bases lay in between. Germline assignment: CDR1 SEHNR and CDR2 FQNEAQ (reference sequence). Together with reference TRBV7-9 and TRBJ1-2, the CDR3 gives the full variable domain: DTGVSQNPRHKITKRGQNVTFRCDPISEHNRLYWYRQTLGQGPEFLTYFQNEAQLEKSRLLSDRFSAERPKGSFSTLEIQRTEQGDSAMYLCASSSSPGLLGYTFGSGTRLTVV.

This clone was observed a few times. The CDR3 nucleotides are TGTGCCAGCAGACGGGACTGGACTCAGCCCCAGCATTTT. This gives the protein CASRRDWTQPQHF. The rearrangement uses TRBV27 and TRBJ1-5; D is perhaps TRBD1 (5 bases). Germline assignment: CDR1 MNHEY and CDR2 SMNVEV (reference sequence). V was cut by 6 bases and J by 6 bases, with 12 bases left in between. This CDR3 comprises 13 residues.

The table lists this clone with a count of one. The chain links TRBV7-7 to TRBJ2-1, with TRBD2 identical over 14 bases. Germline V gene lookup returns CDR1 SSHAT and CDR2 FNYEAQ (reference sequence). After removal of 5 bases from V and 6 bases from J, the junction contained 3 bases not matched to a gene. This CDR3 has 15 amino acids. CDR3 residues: CASSLGLAGVNEQFF. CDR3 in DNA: TGTGCCAGCAGCCTGGGACTAGCGGGAGTCAATGAGCAGTTCTTC.

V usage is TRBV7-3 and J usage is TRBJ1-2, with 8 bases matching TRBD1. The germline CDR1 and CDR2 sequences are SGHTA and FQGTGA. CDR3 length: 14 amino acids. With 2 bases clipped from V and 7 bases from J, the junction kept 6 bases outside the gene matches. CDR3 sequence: CASSLGQGAFGYTF. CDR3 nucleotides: TGTGCCAGCAGCTTAGGGCAGGGGGCGTTTGGCTACACCTTC.

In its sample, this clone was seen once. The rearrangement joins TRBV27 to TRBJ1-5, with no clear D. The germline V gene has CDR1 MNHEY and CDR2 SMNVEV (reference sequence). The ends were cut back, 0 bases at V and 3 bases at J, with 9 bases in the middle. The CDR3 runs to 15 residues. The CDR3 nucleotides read TGTGCCAGCAGTTTATCGTGGGCACTCAATCAGCCCCAGCATTTT. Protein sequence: CASSLSWALNQPQHF.

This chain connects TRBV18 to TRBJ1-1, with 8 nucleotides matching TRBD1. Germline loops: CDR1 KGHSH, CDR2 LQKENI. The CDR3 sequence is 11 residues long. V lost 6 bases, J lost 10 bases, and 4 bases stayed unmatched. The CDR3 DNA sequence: TGTGCCAGCTCCTTGGGGACAGGAGCTTTCTTT. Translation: CASSLGTGAFF.

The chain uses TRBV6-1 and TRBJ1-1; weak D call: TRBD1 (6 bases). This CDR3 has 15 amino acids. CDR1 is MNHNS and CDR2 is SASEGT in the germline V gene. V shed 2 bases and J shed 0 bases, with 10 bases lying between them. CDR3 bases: TGTGCCAGCAGTGAATCCGCAGGGGTGAACACTGAAGCTTTCTTT. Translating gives CASSESAGVNTEAFF.

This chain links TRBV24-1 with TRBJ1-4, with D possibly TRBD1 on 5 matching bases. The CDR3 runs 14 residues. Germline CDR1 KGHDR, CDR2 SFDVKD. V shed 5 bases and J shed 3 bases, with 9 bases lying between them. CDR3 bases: TGTGCCACCAGTGTGGGGGGATCTAATGAAAAACTGTTTTTT. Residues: CATSVGGSNEKLFF.

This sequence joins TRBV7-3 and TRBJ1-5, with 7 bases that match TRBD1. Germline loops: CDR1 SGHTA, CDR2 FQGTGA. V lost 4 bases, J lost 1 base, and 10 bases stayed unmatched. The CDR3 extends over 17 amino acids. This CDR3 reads CASSSEQGRRSNQPQHF. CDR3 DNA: TGTGCCAGCAGCTCCGAACAGGGGCGTCGGAGCAATCAGCCCCAGCATTTT.

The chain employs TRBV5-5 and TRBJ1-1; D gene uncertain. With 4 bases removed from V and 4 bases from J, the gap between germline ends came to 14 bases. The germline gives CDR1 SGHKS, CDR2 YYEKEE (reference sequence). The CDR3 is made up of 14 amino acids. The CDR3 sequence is CASSLLGDTTEAFF. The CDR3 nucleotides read TGTGCCAGCAGCCTACTCGGGGATACCACTGAAGCTTTCTTT.

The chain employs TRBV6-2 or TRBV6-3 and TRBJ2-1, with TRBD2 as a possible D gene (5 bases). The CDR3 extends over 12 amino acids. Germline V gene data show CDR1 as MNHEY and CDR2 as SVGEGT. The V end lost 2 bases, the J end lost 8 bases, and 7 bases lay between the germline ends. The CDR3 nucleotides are TGTGCCAGCAGTTACCCGGAGGATGAGCAGTTCTTC. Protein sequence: CASSYPEDEQFF.